This TCR beta chain was identified during a study of human T cells and chemical hapten exposure. Time point indicated: patch test 3, about 24 weeks after DPC sensitization. Treatment in this sample: therapeutic diphenylcyclopropenone sensitization with weekly scalp DPC. Total RNA was extracted from unfractionated whole blood. This clonotype was seen a few times. TCRdb called the RACE reads again in MiXCR, with one record for every CDR3 protein. The sample yields under 55,000 distinct CDR3 sequences, more than 9.5% seen once. Trimming at V came to 0 bases and at J to 3 bases, leaving 4 bases not matched to a gene. Germline V lookup: CDR1 DFQATT, CDR2 SNEGSKA (reference sequence). The CDR3 runs to 15 residues.

The receptor was derived from a woman aged 40 to 50 with alopecia areata. Some clones in this sample may be carry-over from other donors' samples. This sequence joins TRBV20-1 and TRBJ1-2; 10 positions agree with TRBD1. This sample comprised whole blood, obtained in connection with sensitization to the hapten diphenylcyclopropenone (DPC). The CDR3 is CSARDRDRGYYGYTF. The CDR3 DNA reads TGCAGTGCTAGAGATCGGGACAGGGGTTACTATGGCTACACCTTC.